This passage covers 5 T cell receptor beta chains from one sample sequenced in a study of graft-versus-host responses after intestinal transplantation. Profiling relied on immunoSEQ multiplex PCR, and the TCRdb table lists in-frame clones only, not all of them. The sample shows some 70,000 clones, more than 90% of them seen only once. The sequences come from bone marrow, collected 700 to 850 days after intestinal transplantation. These receptors came from a human patient who received an intestinal transplant, so some T cells may come from the graft donor.

The V call is TRBV15, the J call TRBJ2-2; the D gene is possibly TRBD2 (6 bases). Germline V gene lookup returns CDR1 LNHNV and CDR2 YYDKDF (reference sequence). V dropped 5 bases and J dropped 3 bases, with 16 bases sitting between them. There are 16 residues in the CDR3. The CDR3 here is CATSAGQIIDTGELFF. The CDR3 coding sequence is TGTGCCACCAGCGCGGGGCAGATTATTGACACCGGGGAGCTGTTTTTT.

This chain links TRBV7-6 with TRBJ1-5, with a possible D match to TRBD1 (5 bases). Germline V gene lookup returns CDR1 SGHVS and CDR2 FNYEAQ. Trimming removed 5 bases at V and 0 bases at J, with 17 bases between. The CDR3 covers 17 residues. The CDR3 nucleotides are TGTGCCAGCAGCCGCTGGGGGGACTCTTATAGCAATCAGCCCCAGCATTTT. Its translation is CASSRWGDSYSNQPQHF.

The genes are TRBV7-9 and TRBJ1-6; 9 bases are a match to TRBD1. This CDR3 is 17 amino acids long. Losses at the gene ends were 5 bases for V and 1 base for J; bases not matched to a gene: 6. Germline V gene data show CDR1 as SEHNR and CDR2 as FQNEAQ (reference sequence). This chain's CDR3 is CASSTTGGASYNSPLHF. Here the CDR3 DNA reads TGTGCCAGCAGCACCACAGGGGGCGCGTCCTATAATTCACCCCTCCACTTT.

V usage is TRBV6-7 and J usage is TRBJ2-7; D ambiguous. TRBV6-7 is placed among ORFs of uncertain function. V was pared by 2 bases and J by 4 bases, with 18 bases between. This CDR3 has 16 residues. The CDR3 spells CASSYQHGCLGYEQYF. The CDR3 DNA sequence: TGTGCCAGCAGTTACCAACACGGTTGCTTAGGATACGAGCAGTACTTC.

CDR3 region: CASSTQTTYEQYF. In DNA form, the CDR3 reads TGTGCCAGCAGTACACAGACGACCTACGAGCAGTACTTC. The chain combines TRBV28 with TRBJ2-5; D unclear. The end of the DNA fits TRBJ2-7 better, so the J call may be wrong. The CDR3 contains 13 residues. Germline CDR1 and CDR2: MDHEN and SYDVKM.